Presented here are 27 T cell receptor beta chains from one specimen sequenced in a study of identical twins. TCRdb reanalysed the 5' RACE reads using MiXCR and keeps one entry per CDR3 protein. The sample shows some 500,000 distinct CDR3 sequences, approximately 15% of them seen only once. This same sample was also part of a study on yellow fever vaccine responses in identical twins.

The sequenced material came from CD4+ T cells sorted from blood. Receptors originate from a woman between 18 and 29 years old in good health.

The chain joins TRBV19 to TRBJ2-2; 10 bases are shared with TRBD1. Germline CDR1 reads LNHDA; CDR2 reads SQIVND (reference sequence). Unmatched junction bases numbered 7, after V lost 3 bases and J lost 6 bases. CDR3 length: 16 amino acids. The CDR3 protein is CASSIWTGGNSGELFF. The CDR3 nucleotides read TGTGCCAGTAGTATCTGGACAGGGGGTAATTCCGGGGAGCTGTTTTTT.

This clonotype came up a few times. This chain joins TRBV28 and TRBJ2-7, with D maybe TRBD1 (6 bases). The length of the CDR3 is 15 residues. The germline gives CDR1 MDHEN, CDR2 SYDVKM. Trimming left V 2 bases short and J 5 bases short, with 16 bases between. CDR3 loop: CASSLARDRLDEQYF. The CDR3 DNA reads as TGTGCCAGCAGTTTAGCCCGCGACAGGCTAGACGAGCAGTACTTC.

Many counts were recorded for this clonotype. This rearrangement joins TRBV7-9 to TRBJ2-7; D may be TRBD1 (5 bases). Trimming pared 5 bases from V and 4 bases from J, leaving 9 bases between. Germline CDR1 reads SEHNR; CDR2 reads FQNEAQ (reference sequence). The CDR3 has 12 residues. DNA of the CDR3: TGTGCCAGCAGCGGATCAGGGTACGAGCAGTACTTC. The encoded protein is CASSGSGYEQYF.

This clonotype was recorded at least ten times. The chain combines TRBV12-3 or TRBV12-4 with TRBJ2-1; 8 bases map to TRBD2. The CDR3 runs to 15 residues. Unmatched junction bases numbered 8, after V lost 6 bases and J lost 4 bases. CDR3 region: CASRSSGRGYNEQFF. DNA for the CDR3: TGTGCCAGCAGATCAAGCGGGAGAGGGTACAATGAGCAGTTCTTC.

The chain uses TRBV29-1 and TRBJ1-1; 10 bases are a match to TRBD1. The CDR3 is made up of 12 amino acids. Germline V gene sequence: CDR1 SQVTM, CDR2 ANQGSEA. The V segment lost 5 bases and the J segment 8 bases; nucleotides outside the gene matches: 5. The CDR3 here is CSVQRGQGEAFF. DNA of the CDR3: TGCAGCGTTCAAAGGGGACAGGGGGAAGCTTTCTTT.

In its sample, this clonotype was seen a few times. The chain carries TRBV9 and TRBJ2-1; D ambiguous. CDR1 and CDR2 (germline): SGDLS, YYNGEE. Deletions cut 0 bases from V and 5 bases from J, with 12 bases between. The CDR3 is made up of 15 amino acids. CDR3 region: CASSVAIVGHNEQFF. The DNA for the CDR3 is TGTGCCAGCAGCGTAGCGATAGTGGGCCACAATGAGCAGTTCTTC.

This clonotype turned up a few times. The gene calls are TRBV29-1 and TRBJ2-3, with TRBD2 matching 10 bases. Unmatched junction bases numbered 7, after V lost 6 bases and J lost 1 base. This CDR3 is 15 amino acids long. Looked up from germline, CDR1 is SQVTM and CDR2 is ANQGSEA. In DNA form, the CDR3 reads TGCAGCGTCGGTCCTAGCGGGGGTGGCACAGATACGCAGTATTTT. Translation gives CSVGPSGGGTDTQYF.

About this clonotype: The junction does not match germline at one end; this may be a read error. J is TRBJ2-5 and V is TRBV29-1; perhaps TRBD1 as D (6 bases). From germline, CDR1 is SQVTM and CDR2 ANQGSEA. The CDR3 is 14 residues long. The CDR3 sequence is CSIDHAGVLETQYF. The DNA of the CDR3 is TGCAGCATTGATCATGCAGGGGTCTTAGAGACCCAGTACTTC.

The chain recombines TRBV7-9 with TRBJ1-6, with D possibly being TRBD1 (5 bases). Germline CDR1 reads SEHNR; CDR2 reads FQNEAQ (reference sequence). V was shortened by 2 bases and J by 10 bases, with 15 bases between the two germline ends. This CDR3 has 15 residues. CDR3 residues: CASSLLTGQGSPLHF. CDR3 bases: TGTGCCAGCAGCTTATTAACCGGGCAGGGCTCACCCCTCCACTTT.

V is TRBV24-1 and J is TRBJ2-5, with TRBD1 matching 11 bases. Germline V gene sequence: CDR1 KGHDR, CDR2 SFDVKD. The length of the CDR3 is 13 residues. V shed 7 bases and J 5 bases; nucleotides not matched to a gene: 2. This chain's CDR3 is CATRGQGGETQYF. CDR3 DNA: TGTGCCACCAGGGGACAGGGGGGGGAGACCCAGTACTTC.

This clonotype was seen a handful of times. The rearrangement joins TRBV30 to TRBJ2-2; D may be TRBD2 (7 bases). Germline CDR1 is GTSNPN and CDR2 is SVGIG (reference sequence). The V and J ends lost 1 base and 6 bases respectively, with 12 bases between them. This CDR3 has 14 amino acids. This CDR3 reads CAWSAGGLSGELFF. The CDR3 bases are TGTGCCTGGAGTGCGGGGGGCCTCTCCGGGGAGCTGTTTTTT.

The rearrangement uses TRBV7-6 and TRBJ2-7; D tentatively reads TRBD1 or TRBD2 (7 bases each). Germline V lookup: CDR1 SGHVS, CDR2 FNYEAQ. This CDR3 is 18 amino acids long. Trimming shortened V by 0 bases and J by 1 base, and 19 bases separated the two germline ends. CDR3 in DNA: TGTGCCAGCAGCTTAGCGCAGGGGGGGGCGACTCCTTCCTACGAGCAGTACTTC. This sequence encodes CASSLAQGGATPSYEQYF.

This clonotype has a handful of counts. The J gene is TRBJ2-7, the V gene TRBV6-5; perhaps TRBD1 as D (5 bases). This CDR3 comprises 14 residues. V shed 4 bases and J shed 2 bases, with 12 bases lying between them. Germline V lookup: CDR1 MNHEY, CDR2 SVGAGI. CDR3 bases: TGTGCCAGCAGTTTCCTTCAGGGAACCTACGAGCAGTACTTC. It specifies CASSFLQGTYEQYF.

This chain connects TRBV27 to TRBJ2-2; the match to TRBD2 covers 7 bases. Per germline, CDR1 MNHEY and CDR2 SMNVEV (reference sequence). This CDR3 has 16 residues. V shed 6 bases and J 5 bases; nucleotides not matched to a gene: 12. In DNA, the CDR3 is TGTGCCAGCAGCTCGTCTCGGGGGGATAGGACCGGGGAGCTGTTTTTT. Protein sequence: CASSSSRGDRTGELFF.

This clonotype was detected only a few times. The genes are TRBV28 and TRBJ2-3; D ambiguous. Trimming took off 1 base at V and 1 base at J, with 12 bases between the two ends. The CDR3 consists of 16 residues. CDR1 and CDR2 from the germline V gene are MDHEN and SYDVKM. The chain's CDR3 is CASSLSKGPGTDTQYF. CDR3 nucleotides: TGTGCCAGCAGTTTATCTAAGGGCCCTGGCACAGATACGCAGTATTTT.

The rearrangement links TRBV7-2 to TRBJ2-7; 14 bases align to TRBD2. From germline, CDR1 is SGHTA and CDR2 FQGNSA. J lost 2 bases, V lost 4 bases, and 4 bases had no gene match. The CDR3 runs 16 residues. CDR3 coding DNA: TGTGCCAGCAGCTCCTGGACTAGCGGGGGGACCTACGAGCAGTACTTC. Translation gives CASSSWTSGGTYEQYF.

This clonotype was observed a few times. This sequence joins TRBV12-3 or TRBV12-4 and TRBJ2-3, with a weak D call TRBD1 (9 bases). CDR3 length equals 16 residues. V shed 8 bases and J shed 0 bases, with 18 bases lying between them. CDR3 protein: CASREGQGRSTDTQYF. CDR3 DNA sequence: TGTGCCAGCCGGGAGGGACAGGGACGTAGCACAGATACGCAGTATTTT.

This clonotype was detected only a few times. Here the CDR3 DNA reads TGTGCCAGCAGCTTAGCGCCGGGACATCAGTGGACAGATACGCAGTATTTT. Translated, it gives CASSLAPGHQWTDTQYF. The rearrangement uses TRBV7-2 and TRBJ2-3, with D tentatively TRBD1 (6 bases). Germline V gene data show CDR1 as SGHTA and CDR2 as FQGNSA. The CDR3 has 17 amino acids. V was clipped by 0 bases and J by 3 bases, with 16 bases between them.

This clonotype was recorded at least ten times. The chain recombines TRBV28 with TRBJ2-2; weak D call: TRBD1 (6 bases). Per the germline V gene, CDR1 is MDHEN and CDR2 is SYDVKM. Trimming took off 5 bases at V and 3 bases at J, with 13 bases between the two ends. The CDR3 loop spans 15 amino acids. As DNA, the CDR3 is TGTGCCAGCAGTGAACAGGGATGGGACACCGGGGAGCTGTTTTTT. This gives the protein CASSEQGWDTGELFF.

This clonotype was observed at least ten times. The rearrangement joins TRBV12-3 or TRBV12-4 to TRBJ2-1; unclear D gene. V was pared by 5 bases and J by 2 bases, with 4 bases between. The CDR3 covers 12 residues. CDR3 in amino acids: CASSLTYNEQFF. The CDR3 DNA reads as TGTGCCAGCAGTCTCACCTACAATGAGCAGTTCTTC.

The chain is built from TRBV11-2 and TRBJ2-1; D call uncertain. Looked up from germline, CDR1 is SGHAT and CDR2 is FQNNGV. V gave up 2 bases and J gave up 10 bases, with 12 bases separating them. CDR3 size: 13 residues. The CDR3 spells CASSLFGAWEQFF. In DNA form, the CDR3 reads TGTGCCAGCAGCTTATTCGGTGCGTGGGAGCAGTTCTTC.

This clonotype has just one count. The CDR3 sequence is CSARRTEQFF. The CDR3 DNA reads TGCAGTGCTAGACGTACGGAGCAGTTCTTC. The V call is TRBV20-1, the J call TRBJ2-1; D not certain. The germline V gene has CDR1 DFQATT and CDR2 SNEGSKA (reference sequence). The CDR3 consists of 10 residues. The V end was cut by 2 bases, the J end by 10 bases, with 6 bases between.

The chain has TRBV5-6 and TRBJ1-4; 7 nucleotides agree with TRBD1. Trimming took 5 bases from V and 5 from J; bases not matched to a gene: 9. There are 15 residues in the CDR3. CDR1 is SGHDT and CDR2 is YYEEEE in the germline V gene. The CDR3 region is CASRYRQGENEKLFF. The DNA of the CDR3 is TGTGCCAGCAGATACAGACAGGGAGAGAATGAAAAACTGTTTTTT.

In its sample, this clonotype was seen a few times. The rearrangement uses TRBV18 and TRBJ2-7; D is unclear. Trimming removed 1 base at V and 6 bases at J, with 10 bases between. CDR3 length: 13 amino acids. In germline, CDR1 is KGHSH, CDR2 LQKENI. As DNA, the CDR3 is TGTGCCAGCTCACCACTCGGCCAGGCCGAGCAGTACTTC. It codes for CASSPLGQAEQYF.

This clonotype was picked up a small number of times. The genes are TRBV7-2 and TRBJ2-2; D might be TRBD1 or TRBD2, each matching 6 bases. Germline lookup yields CDR1 SGHTA and CDR2 FQGNSA. The CDR3 covers 14 residues. Trimming stripped 5 bases from V and 5 bases from J, with 12 bases between. The CDR3 nucleotides read TGTGCCAGCAGCCCCAAGGGGGGTACCGGGGAGCTGTTTTTT. Translated: CASSPKGGTGELFF.

The gene calls are TRBV20-1 and TRBJ2-1; possible D gene TRBD2, 6 bases. CDR1 is DFQATT and CDR2 is SNEGSKA in the germline V gene (reference sequence). V was pared by 6 bases and J by 5 bases, with 20 bases between. CDR3 size: 15 residues. CDR3 sequence: CSAPRLASLDNEQFF. Here the CDR3 DNA reads TGCAGTGCACCGCGGCTAGCGAGTCTCGACAATGAGCAGTTCTTC.

The chain uses TRBV2 and TRBJ2-3; the D gene is possibly TRBD2 (6 bases). The CDR3 has 16 amino acids. Between the trimmed V and J ends, which lost 5 bases and 2 bases, there was a span of 17 bases. Germline lookup yields CDR1 SNHLY and CDR2 FYNNEI. CDR3 region: CASSQRRARTTDTQYF. The CDR3 DNA reads as TGTGCCAGCAGTCAAAGGAGGGCCAGAACCACAGATACGCAGTATTTT.